Below are 20 T cell receptor beta chains sequenced from a single sample in a study of beta chain features in type 1 diabetes. Expressed TCRB transcripts were sequenced because the entire RNA isolate underwent reverse transcription. Profiling relied on immunoSEQ multiplex PCR, and the TCRdb table lists in-frame clones only, not all of them. Seen here are fewer than 900,000 clones, 15% to 20% observed once, and the top ten hold 0.02% to 0.03%. The sample consisted of naive CD4+ T cells from blood. Receptors were obtained from a woman under 30 in good health.

V is TRBV18 and J is TRBJ2-5; TRBD2 aligns across 8 bases. Germline CDR1 is KGHSH and CDR2 is LQKENI. This CDR3 contains 16 residues. V dropped 6 bases and J dropped 0; count of bases not matched to a gene: 9. For the CDR3, the DNA is TGTGCCAGCTCCCGCAGTCCACTAGCGGACCAAGAGACCCAGTACTTC. It yields the protein CASSRSPLADQETQYF.

The chain recombines TRBV6-6 with TRBJ2-7; D is uncertain. Germline values: CDR1 MNHNY, CDR2 SVGAGI (reference sequence). This CDR3 region has 11 residues. V dropped 2 bases and J dropped 6 bases, with 5 bases sitting between them. Here the CDR3 reads CASSYEIEQYF. In DNA form, the CDR3 reads TGTGCCAGCAGTTACGAAATCGAGCAGTACTTC.

This clone occurred a few times. V gene TRBV16 combines with J gene TRBJ2-1, with TRBD1 as a possible D gene (6 bases). The germline gives CDR1 KGHSY, CDR2 FQNENV. The CDR3 is made up of 14 amino acids. V dropped 2 bases and J dropped 5 bases, with 10 bases sitting between them. The CDR3 nucleotides read TGTGCCAGCAGCCAAAACAGGGTCCACAATGAGCAGTTCTTC. Translation: CASSQNRVHNEQFF.

This clone turned up a few times. The chain carries TRBV7-2 and TRBJ2-7; the D gene is possibly TRBD2 (6 bases). Trimming cost V 5 bases and J 0 bases, with 14 bases left between them. Per the germline V gene, CDR1 is SGHTA and CDR2 is FQGNSA. CDR3 size: 15 residues. CDR3: CASSRGLPRSYEQYF. CDR3 DNA sequence: TGTGCCAGCAGCCGAGGACTACCTCGCTCCTACGAGCAGTACTTC. Full variable domain (remainder filled in from reference TRBV7-2 and TRBJ2-7): GAGVSQSPSNKVTEKGKDVELRCDPISGHTALYWYRQSLGQGLEFLIYFQGNSAPDKSGLPSDRFSAERTGGSVSTLTIQRTQQEDSAVYLCASSRGLPRSYEQYFGPGTRLTVT.

There are a few counts of this clone. The CDR3 spells CAISPGTGFVDTQYF. The CDR3 nucleotides are TGTGCCATCAGTCCCGGGACAGGGTTCGTAGATACGCAGTATTTT. This chain uses TRBV10-3 with TRBJ2-3, with 9 bases fitting TRBD1. The germline CDR1 and CDR2 sequences are ENHRY and SYGVKD. This CDR3 is 15 amino acids long. The trim removed 5 bases at V and 5 bases at J, leaving 8 bases unmatched.

The chain recombines TRBV9 with TRBJ1-4, with a possible D match to TRBD1 (5 bases). The V gene lost 4 bases and the J gene lost 5 bases, with 18 bases spanning the gap. The CDR3 covers 16 residues. The germline V gene encodes CDR1 SGDLS and CDR2 YYNGEE. CDR3 amino acids: CASSPMGGTRNEKLFF. The DNA of the CDR3 is TGTGCCAGCAGCCCCATGGGGGGAACCAGAAATGAAAAACTGTTTTTT. Full variable domain (rest looked up from reference TRBV9 and TRBJ1-4): DSGVTQTPKHLITATGQRVTLRCSPRSGDLSVYWYQQSLDQGLQFLIQYYNGEERAKGNILERFSAQQFPDLHSELNLSSLELGDSALYFCASSPMGGTRNEKLFFGSGTQLSVL.

The rearrangement joins TRBV7-9 to TRBJ2-1; TRBD1 matches at 9 bases. The CDR3 has 15 amino acids. V was pared by 5 bases and J by 4 bases, with 6 bases of the junction left unmatched. Germline lookup yields CDR1 SEHNR and CDR2 FQNEAQ (reference sequence). CDR3 protein: CASSLGTGLYNEQFF. The CDR3 DNA sequence: TGTGCCAGCAGCCTCGGGACAGGGTTGTACAATGAGCAGTTCTTC. Full variable domain (remainder filled in from reference TRBV7-9 and TRBJ2-1): DTGVSQNPRHKITKRGQNVTFRCDPISEHNRLYWYRQTLGQGPEFLTYFQNEAQLEKSRLLSDRFSAERPKGSFSTLEIQRTEQGDSAMYLCASSLGTGLYNEQFFGPGTRLTVL.

The rearrangement uses TRBV15 and TRBJ2-1; D not resolved. Trimming removed 8 bases at V and 9 bases at J, with 14 bases between. Per germline, CDR1 LNHNV and CDR2 YYDKDF (reference sequence). The CDR3 is made up of 12 amino acids. Written as DNA, the CDR3 is TGTGCCACCGCGATAATTTTGGGTGAGCAGTTCTTC. It specifies CATAIILGEQFF.

In this sample, this clone turned up a few times. V is TRBV7-9 and J is TRBJ2-7; 8 nucleotides agree with TRBD1. Germline-derived CDR1 and CDR2 are SEHNR and FQNEAQ (reference sequence). The V segment lost 1 base and the J segment 10 bases; nucleotides outside the gene matches: 12. The CDR3 sequence is 15 residues long. CDR3 coding DNA: TGTGCCAGCAGCTTAGTACCGGGACAGGTAAAAAGTCAGTACTTC. Residues: CASSLVPGQVKSQYF.

This clone was counted only a few times. The rearrangement uses TRBV4-3 and TRBJ1-3, with D possibly being TRBD1 (6 bases). Germline CDR1 is LGHNA and CDR2 is YSLEER. This CDR3 spans 16 amino acids. Trimming shortened V by 0 bases and J by 3 bases, and 12 bases separated the two germline ends. The CDR3 loop is CASSQEAGGRGNTIYF. The CDR3 bases are TGCGCCAGCAGCCAAGAGGCCGGGGGCCGTGGAAACACCATATATTTT.

This clone was seen more than once but under ten times. The chain joins TRBV5-1 to TRBJ2-7; D perhaps matches TRBD1 (6 bases). Germline V gene sequence: CDR1 SGHRS, CDR2 YFSETQ. The CDR3 sequence is 15 residues long. V dropped 4 bases and J dropped 5 bases, with 19 bases sitting between them. CDR3 protein: CASSTSRGFADEQYF. CDR3 DNA sequence: TGCGCCAGCAGCACATCCAGGGGCTTTGCGGACGAGCAGTACTTC.

The CDR3 bases are TGTGCCAGCAGTTACTCCATAGCGGGGGACTACAATGAGCAGTTCTTC. Encoded protein: CASSYSIAGDYNEQFF. This rearrangement joins TRBV6-6 to TRBJ2-1, with 9 bases aligning to TRBD2. The CDR3 is 16 residues long. The germline CDR1 and CDR2 sequences are MNHNY and SVGAGI (reference sequence). V was clipped by 0 bases and J by 3 bases; unmatched bases: 3.

A few counts support this clone. The chain combines TRBV4-3 with TRBJ2-3; 7 nucleotides agree with TRBD2. Per germline, CDR1 LGHNA and CDR2 YSLEER. V trimming: 0 bases; J trimming: 1 base; junction bases outside the gene matches: 4. The length of the CDR3 is 16 residues. The CDR3 DNA sequence: TGCGCCAGCAGCCAAGATTTTGCGGGAGGCACAGATACGCAGTATTTT. Translating gives CASSQDFAGGTDTQYF.

The chain has TRBV6-1 and TRBJ2-5; perhaps TRBD1 as D (6 bases). The CDR3 runs to 13 residues. Germline-derived CDR1 and CDR2 are MNHNS and SASEGT. Between the trimmed V and J ends, which lost 10 bases and 3 bases, there was a span of 15 bases. The CDR3 sequence is CAIADRSKETQYF. DNA for the CDR3: TGTGCCATAGCTGACAGGAGCAAAGAGACCCAGTACTTC.

This chain links TRBV7-9 with TRBJ2-1, with D unclear. From germline, CDR1 is SEHNR and CDR2 FQNEAQ (reference sequence). The CDR3 is 11 amino acids. V gave up 7 bases and J gave up 6 bases, with 7 bases separating them. The CDR3 coding sequence is TGTGCCAGCACCGGAGTCAATGAGCAGTTCTTC. Protein sequence: CASTGVNEQFF. The variable domain in full, completed from reference TRBV7-9 and TRBJ2-1, reads DTGVSQNPRHKITKRGQNVTFRCDPISEHNRLYWYRQTLGQGPEFLTYFQNEAQLEKSRLLSDRFSAERPKGSFSTLEIQRTEQGDSAMYLCASTGVNEQFFGPGTRLTVL.

This clone was recorded a few times. CDR3 bases: TGTGCCAGCAGTTACTCCGGGACAGAGCACACAGATACGCAGTATTTT. It specifies CASSYSGTEHTDTQYF. The V call is TRBV6-5, the J call TRBJ2-3, with 7 bases lining up with TRBD1. The CDR3 runs to 16 residues. The V gene's germline CDR1 is MNHEY and CDR2 SVGAGI. V shed 0 bases and J 2 bases; nucleotides not matched to a gene: 5.

Points on this clone: Other DNA sequences in this sample translate to the same CDR3. The V gene is TRBV28, the J gene TRBJ2-3; unclear D gene. V was cut by 5 bases and J by 4 bases, with 4 bases left in between. The CDR3 length is 11 residues. Germline V gives CDR1 MDHEN, CDR2 SYDVKM. The chain's CDR3 is CASSRPDTQYF. CDR3 DNA sequence: TGTGCCAGCAGTCGTCCAGATACGCAGTATTTT. Combining the CDR3 with reference TRBV28 and TRBJ2-3 gives the whole variable domain DVKVTQSSRYLVKRTGEKVFLECVQDMDHENMFWYRQDPGLGLRLIYFSYDVKMKEKGDIPEGYSVSREKKERFSLILESASTNQTSMYLCASSRPDTQYFGPGTRLTVL.

This clone was counted a few times. The chain combines TRBV9 with TRBJ2-2; 8 positions agree with TRBD1. CDR1 and CDR2 (germline): SGDLS, YYNGEE. Unmatched junction bases numbered 8, after V lost 3 bases and J lost 4 bases. The CDR3 is 16 amino acids. The CDR3 here is CASSARQGRITGELFF. CDR3 coding DNA: TGTGCCAGCAGCGCCCGACAGGGGCGGATCACCGGGGAGCTGTTTTTT.

J is TRBJ2-2 and V is TRBV9; 8 bases agree with TRBD2. Germline V gene data show CDR1 as SGDLS and CDR2 as YYNGEE. This CDR3 is 13 amino acids long. V dropped 3 bases and J dropped 6; count of bases not matched to a gene: 1. The CDR3 DNA reads as TGTGCCAGCAGCGCGGGAGGGGCCGGGGAGCTGTTTTTT. It translates to CASSAGGAGELFF.

The chain has TRBV6-1 and TRBJ2-7; D might be TRBD1 (6 bases). Germline V gene sequence: CDR1 MNHNS, CDR2 SASEGT. There are 13 residues in the CDR3. The V end lost 1 base, the J end lost 6 bases, and 10 bases lay between the germline ends. The CDR3 here is CASSEGTASEQYF. The CDR3, as DNA: TGTGCCAGCAGTGAAGGGACAGCAAGCGAGCAGTACTTC.